The T cell receptor (beta chain) described here comes from a study of OX40 agonist ivuxolimab in advanced cancers. Overall study results and limits: Expanded clones tended on average to be more numerous among CD8+ T cells than CD4+.

As to this clone: The antigen is undetermined.

CDR1 and CDR2 from the germline V gene are SGHAT and FQDESV (reference sequence). Trimming shortened V by 5 bases and J by 8 bases, and 15 bases separated the two germline ends. The CDR3 consists of 14 residues. This table comes from immunoSEQ multiplex PCR, and its TCRdb copy is limited to in-frame clones, with some not included. The sample has 60,000 or so clones, 83% seen once. Enrollment shut out patients with autoimmune disease history or systemic immunosuppression. The gene calls are TRBV11-1 and TRBJ2-2; D call uncertain. The sequenced sample was CD4+ or CD8+ T cells sorted from blood, obtained in a trial of the OX40 agonist ivuxolimab. This clonotype originated in an adult with an advanced solid tumor such as melanoma, head and neck, liver or kidney cancer. The CDR3 sequence: CASSPELFGGELFF. CDR3 sequence (DNA): TGTGCCAGCAGCCCTGAACTGTTTGGAGGGGAGCTGTTTTTT.